This TCR beta chain stems from a study of beta chain features in type 1 diabetes (dated by TCRdb to 2017 to 2018). Turning to the overall study: Mean age, gender distribution, total cell number and subset yield did not differ between patients and healthy donors. A total of roughly 98,000,000 sorted cells were examined across all samples, and RNA yield correlated strongly with the number of cells per subset. In the study, recently diagnosed type 1 diabetes patients and matched healthy donors were compared on the TCRB repertoires of their sorted circulating CD4+ T cell subsets. Naive and central memory subsets were obtained from all 30 or so donors, but regulatory and stem cell-like memory subsets were isolated from only 8 patients and roughly eight healthy donors.

The entire amount of isolated RNA was reverse transcribed using the High Capacity cDNA Reverse Transcription Kit, so the sequenced TCRB transcripts were expressed ones. Naive, central memory and regulatory T cell samples underwent deep immunoSEQ sequencing, averaging roughly 3.5 million total reads per sample. After sorted cells were lysed in RLT buffer, RNA was extracted with DNase-treated RNeasy Micro or Mini kits, with the choice depending on cell number. Each cell subset was processed separately to prevent cross-contamination, with patient and healthy donor samples processed together. The immunoSEQ multiplex PCR was used to amplify TCRB sequences from cDNA, yielding 87-bp fragments that span the CDR3 region. The amplicons were sequenced using the Illumina HiSeq platform. On the authors' methods: PCR bias was corrected computationally using synthetic template baselines, and reads within Hamming distance 2 were collapsed, with unmergeable singletons discarded. Reads were aligned to IMGT to assign V, D and J genes, CDR3 length, and insertions or deletions at six rearrangement sites. Within each subset, clonotype counts were normalized to the number of sorted cells before true diversity and Gini coefficients were calculated with the tcR R package. Repertoire sharing was quantified using the overlap coefficient calculated on TCRB nucleotide sequences. Out-of-frame TCRB sequences from naive cells were analyzed as a proxy for the pre-selection repertoire. The clones in this table, taken by TCRdb from immuneACCESS, are in-frame only. Not every clone is retained; where verified, under half of the shortfall comes from an unresolved V gene, and the cause of the rest is unknown. Clone size and the V and J calls come from that table; the DNA yielded D and trimming. This sample has some 330,000 clones in its table, and 10% to 15% of those were observed once. The ten largest account for 0.0085% to 0.012% of the sample.

V is clipped by 3 bases and J by 4 bases, and the sequence between their germline boundaries is 13 bases long. The CDR3 runs 14 residues from the cysteine to the phenylalanine. CDR3 DNA is the only sequence kept; it has 42 bases, read in frame from the first base. Per the germline V gene, SGHTA is the CDR1 and FQGNSA is the CDR2. This clone was detected once. No cognate antigen has been identified for it. Per-base quality was not reported, and no clone a single base away is much larger than it. Each donor gave one peripheral blood draw, averaging roughly 0.11 L, which was collected into heparinised tubes. A BD FACSAria II was used to sort naive, central memory, regulatory and stem cell-like memory CD4+ T cells with a panel that included CD45RO, CCR7, CD25, CD127, CD95 and CD27. All sorted populations exceeded 98% purity. PBMCs were separated immediately by Lymphoprep density gradient centrifugation and were stained directly, without being cultured. To minimize batch effects, samples were stained and sorted in pairs, one healthy donor with one patient per experiment.

The research as a whole found: Shorter templates might have been favored by PCR, but patient and control samples were amplified and corrected together, so both groups would have been affected equally by any skew. Type 1 diabetes patients showed a moderate but significant shortening of TCRB CDR3 length in all four CD4+ subsets. At VDJ recombination sites, patients with type 1 diabetes made fewer insertions and deleted more nucleotides, a pattern implying thymic rearrangement abnormalities. Because cDNA rather than genomic DNA was sequenced, highly expressing activated cells could have been over-represented, although no difference in activation and CD3 levels was found between groups. The naive, central memory and regulatory TCRB repertoires appeared to resemble one another more closely among patients than among healthy donors. Because small numbers of individuals were included in the HLA sub-analyses, any influence of HLA type on TCRB rearrangement was left unresolved.

The receptor chain draws on TRBV7-2 and TRBJ2-7; the D gene lacks a confident call. This TCR came from a woman aged 18-29 years with type 1 diabetes. Sequenced input: naive CD4+ T cells from blood. The cell subset or site label of this sample denotes: true naive CD4+ T cells. The CDR3: CASSFRNRDYEQYF. The bases are TGTGCCAGCAGCTTTAGGAACAGAGATTACGAGCAGTACTTC.